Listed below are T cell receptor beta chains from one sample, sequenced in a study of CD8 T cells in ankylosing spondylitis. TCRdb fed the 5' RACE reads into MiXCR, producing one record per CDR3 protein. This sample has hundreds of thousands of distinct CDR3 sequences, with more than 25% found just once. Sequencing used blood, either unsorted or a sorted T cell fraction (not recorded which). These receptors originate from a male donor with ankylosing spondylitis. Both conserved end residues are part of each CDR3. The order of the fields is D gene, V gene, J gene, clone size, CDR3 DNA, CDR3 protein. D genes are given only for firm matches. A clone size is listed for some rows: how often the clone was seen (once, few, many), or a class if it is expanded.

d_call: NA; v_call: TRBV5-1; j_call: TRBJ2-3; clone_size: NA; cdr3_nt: TGCGCCAGCAGCTTGGAAGGGAACACAGATACGCAGTATTTT; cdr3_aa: CASSLEGNTDTQYF
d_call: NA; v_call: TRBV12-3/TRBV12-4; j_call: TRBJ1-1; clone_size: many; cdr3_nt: TGTGCCAGCAGACCACAAGGCTCCCTTCGGGGCACTGAAGCTTTCTTT; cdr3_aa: CASRPQGSLRGTEAFF
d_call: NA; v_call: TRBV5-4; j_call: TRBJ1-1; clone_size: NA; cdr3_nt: TGTGCCAGCAGCTTAATTGGAACGAACACTGAAGCTTTCTTT; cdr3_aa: CASSLIGTNTEAFF
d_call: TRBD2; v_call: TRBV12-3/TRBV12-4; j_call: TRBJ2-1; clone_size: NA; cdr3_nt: TGTGCCAGCAGTTTGACAGGCGGGGGGTACAATGAGCAGTTCTTC; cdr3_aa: CASSLTGGGYNEQFF
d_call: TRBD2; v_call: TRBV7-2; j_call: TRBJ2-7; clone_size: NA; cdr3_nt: TGTGCCAGCAGCTCCAGAGCGGGAGCAGCCTACGAGCAGTACTTC; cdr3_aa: CASSSRAGAAYEQYF
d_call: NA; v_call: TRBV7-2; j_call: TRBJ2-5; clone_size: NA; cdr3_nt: TGTGCCAGCAGCTTAAGTTCGCAGACCCAGTACTTC; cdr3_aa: CASSLSSQTQYF
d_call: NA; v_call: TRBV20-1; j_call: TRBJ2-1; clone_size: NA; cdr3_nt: TGCAGTGCCCCGCGTGGGATCGGTGGGGAGCAGTTCTTC; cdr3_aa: CSAPRGIGGEQFF
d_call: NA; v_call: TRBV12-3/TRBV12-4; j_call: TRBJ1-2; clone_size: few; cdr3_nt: TGTGCCAGCAGTTTACAGGGTCATGGCTACACCTTC; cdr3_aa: CASSLQGHGYTF
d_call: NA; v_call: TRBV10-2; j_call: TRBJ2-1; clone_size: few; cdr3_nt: TGCGCCACCAAGGGACTCGAAGGCGAGCAGTTCTTC; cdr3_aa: CATKGLEGEQFF
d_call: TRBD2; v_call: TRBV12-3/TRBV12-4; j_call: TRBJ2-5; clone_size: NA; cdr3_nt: TGTGCCAGCACCCTGGGGGGGTCGGAGACCCAGTACTTC; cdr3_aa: CASTLGGSETQYF
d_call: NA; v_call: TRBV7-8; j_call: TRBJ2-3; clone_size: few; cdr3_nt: TGTGCCAGCAGCTTAGGACTTAACCGCCCCCCAGATACGCAGTATTTT; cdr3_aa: CASSLGLNRPPDTQYF
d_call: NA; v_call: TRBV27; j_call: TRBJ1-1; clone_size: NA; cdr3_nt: TGTGCCAGCAGTTTAAATATTGGTCCTTCCGTCTCTGAAGCTTTCTTT; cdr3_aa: CASSLNIGPSVSEAFF